Sequencing of this T cell receptor (beta chain) was carried out in a study of identical twins. Via MiXCR, TCRdb re-called the 5' RACE reads, giving one row per CDR3 protein. The repertoire includes fewer than 20,000 distinct CDR3 sequences, approximately 71% of them detected once, and almost 6% sits in the top ten. Concerning this clonotype: Its specificity is unknown.

The CDR3 totals 18 residues. Germline-derived CDR1 and CDR2 are KGHDR and SFDVKD. The J segment lost 8 bases and the V segment lost 2 bases, leaving 15 bases of the junction unmatched. Findings and limits, study-wide: Cord blood's abundant beta clonotypes had fewer insertions, unlike memory repertoires. Models predicted too little out-of-frame TCR alpha sharing in monozygotic twins.

This chain uses TRBV24-1 with TRBJ2-3, with TRBD1 matching 10 bases. Sequencing was performed on memory (CD45RO+) T cells sorted from blood. This sequence was found in a woman under 30 in good health. This table probably holds off-target reads from a library built for another chain. The CDR3 nucleotides are TGTGCCACCAGTGATTCACAGACAGGGGGCATGAAGGCGAGTACGCAGTATTTT. Its protein product is CATSDSQTGGMKASTQYF.